This TCR beta chain was profiled in a study of response to subunit inactivated influenza vaccine. Study findings and constraints: That few new T cells are recruited by each seasonal influenza vaccination was the authors' suggestion.

About this clonotype: Its antigen remains unknown.

This CDR3 has 15 residues. Trimming cost V 6 bases and J 0 bases; bases outside gene matches: 4. Using its own MiXCR run on the RT-PCR reads, TCRdb lists one record per CDR3 protein. The table shows more than 150,000 distinct CDR3 sequences, with 9.2% occurring only once. This TCR derives from a middle-aged man who received an inactivated influenza vaccine. The sample in question was non-naive T cells sorted from PBMCs, obtained on the day of vaccination. The chain couples TRBV12-3 or TRBV12-4 to TRBJ2-1, with 8 bases aligning to TRBD2. CDR3 nucleotides: TGTGCCAGCAGCCTACTAGCGGCCTCCTACAATGAGCAGTTCTTC. As protein: CASSLLAASYNEQFF.